The entry that follows covers one TCR beta chain sequence. This record comes from a study of early T cells in non-severe SARS-CoV-2 infection. As for the study in general: Chains were not paired, and sequencing was done on bulk RNA from unsorted whole blood.

The germline V and J ends were trimmed by 8 bases and 6 bases, with 13 bases remaining between them. The CDR3 consists of 11 residues. CDR1 and CDR2 from the germline V gene are GTSNPN and SVGIG (reference sequence). Unique molecular identifiers tagged individual cDNA molecules. TCRdb processed the 5' RACE reads anew with MiXCR; each CDR3 protein has one entry. The sample lists about 110,000 distinct CDR3 sequences; 10% to 15% were seen once. The sample consisted of whole blood, taken at baseline. V is TRBV30 and J is TRBJ1-1; no firm D call. The receptor was isolated from an adult who was a healthcare worker with PCR-confirmed SARS-CoV-2 infection or an uninfected control (not recorded which). CDR3 nucleotides: TGTGCCGCCCCGCGTGGCGCTGAAGCTTTCTTT. Translated, it gives CAAPRGAEAFF.